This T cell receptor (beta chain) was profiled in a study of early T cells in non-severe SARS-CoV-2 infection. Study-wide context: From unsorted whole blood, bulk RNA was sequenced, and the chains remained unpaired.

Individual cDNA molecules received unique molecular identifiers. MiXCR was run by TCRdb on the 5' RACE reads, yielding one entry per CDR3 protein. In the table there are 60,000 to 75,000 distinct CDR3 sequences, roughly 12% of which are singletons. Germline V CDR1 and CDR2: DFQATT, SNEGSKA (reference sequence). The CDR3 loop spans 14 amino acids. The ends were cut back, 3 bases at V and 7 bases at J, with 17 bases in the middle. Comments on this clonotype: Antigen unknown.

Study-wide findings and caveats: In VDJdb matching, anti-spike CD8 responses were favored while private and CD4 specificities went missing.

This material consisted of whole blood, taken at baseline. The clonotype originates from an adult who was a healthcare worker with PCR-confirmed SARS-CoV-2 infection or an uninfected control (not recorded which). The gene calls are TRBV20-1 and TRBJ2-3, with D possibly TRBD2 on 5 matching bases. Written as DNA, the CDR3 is TGCAGTGCTAGGAGGACGACTATCGGGTATACGCAGTATTTT. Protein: CSARRTTIGYTQYF.